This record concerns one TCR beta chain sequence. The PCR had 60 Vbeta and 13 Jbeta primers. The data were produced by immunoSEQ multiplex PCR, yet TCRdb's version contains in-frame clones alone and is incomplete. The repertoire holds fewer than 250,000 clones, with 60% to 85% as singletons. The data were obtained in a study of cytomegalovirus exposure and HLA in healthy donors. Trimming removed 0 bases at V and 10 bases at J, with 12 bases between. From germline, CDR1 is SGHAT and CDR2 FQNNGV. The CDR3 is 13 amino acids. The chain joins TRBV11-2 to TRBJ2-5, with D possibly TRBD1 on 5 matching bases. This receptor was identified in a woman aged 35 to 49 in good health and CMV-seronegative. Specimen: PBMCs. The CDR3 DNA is TGTGCCAGCAGCTTAGAAAGGGGCGGTGGCCAGTACTTC. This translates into CASSLERGGGQYF. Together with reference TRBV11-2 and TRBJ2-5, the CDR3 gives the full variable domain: EAGVAQSPRYKIIEKRQSVAFWCNPISGHATLYWYQQILGQGPKLLIQFQNNGVVDDSQLPKDRFSAERLKGVDSTLKIQPAKLEDSAVYLCASSLERGGGQYFGPGTRLLVL.